This T cell receptor beta chain was profiled in a study of a mutant IDH1 vaccine in newly diagnosed glioma listed by TCRdb under 2021. For context, the study as a whole: Vaccination began 4-6 weeks after radiotherapy alone, or alongside temozolomide cycles in the chemotherapy-containing groups. Of the 25 to 35 patients who were treated, around 62% were male and roughly 38% were female, and the mean age was around 41 years. Prior to enrollment, patients had been given standard therapy consisting of radiotherapy alone, temozolomide alone, or radiochemotherapy with temozolomide, with the combination given to most patients. Visit V12 was the week-35 safety follow-up and visit V13 was the week-47 end of study. Peripheral blood was collected at six visits: V03 (baseline), V05, V07, V10, V12 and V13. Longitudinal TCRB deep sequencing was performed for about 25 treated patients wherever samples were available for exploratory analyses. The full study reports these points: Changes in the top peripheral T cell clonotypes picked up by TCRB sequencing did not appear to be linked to pseudoprogression. The authors noted that analyses of patient blood samples could not be reproduced because of sample limitations. Immune responses induced by the vaccine were seen in about 93% of patients across multiple MHC alleles. Selection of PBMC samples for TCRB deep sequencing was based on availability.

This sample's time point label indicates: week 47, end of study. Each vaccine dose was 300 ug of a 20-mer mutant IDH1 peptide in Montanide, given subcutaneously with topical imiquimod. Patients received eight vaccinations in weeks 1, 3, 5, 7, 11, 15, 19 and 23, corresponding to visits V03 through V10. The donors had newly diagnosed IDH1-mutant astrocytomas of WHO grade 3 or 4 that showed loss of nuclear ATRX. The samples were drawn from NOA16, a multicentre, single-arm, open-label phase I trial in Germany that tested a mutant IDH1 peptide vaccine in humans for the first time. The DNeasy Blood and Tissue Kit was used to extract genomic DNA from EDTA blood for TCRB sequencing. For this chain, trimming is 6 bases at the V end and 10 bases at the J end, and the number of junction bases without a gene match is 10. Inclusive of the bounding cysteine and phenylalanine, the CDR3 is 14 residues long. Only CDR3 DNA remains: 42 bases, in frame from the first base. For CDR1 and CDR2, the germline V gene lists SGHVS and FQNEAQ.

The method behind the library was the immunoSEQ multiplex PCR assay. Rearranged TCR beta chain sequences were amplified using the hsTCRB Kit according to the manufacturer's protocol. An Illumina MiSeq was used to sequence the TCRB libraries. For the original study's pipeline: The kit vendor's proprietary platform handled demultiplexing, trimming and gene mapping. The immuneACCESS repertoire file appears here via TCRdb, limited to in-frame rearrangements. These files lack a portion of the clones; in checked studies, under half of the deficit traces to unresolved V genes, and the cause of the others is not known. Clone size and V and J calls were adopted from that table, with D and trimming inferred from the DNA. The sample table contains about 23,000 clones; only one count was recorded for approximately 88% of them. Together, the top ten hold 2.8% of the sample. This clone was counted a few times. Its specific antigen is unknown. Base qualities are not recorded, but no much larger clone differs from it by a single base.

This chain joins TRBV7-8 to TRBJ2-2; TRBD2 agrees with 8 junctional bases. This receptor was obtained from a man between 40 and 49 years old with glioma. The specimen comprised PBMCs, sampled from a glioma patient whose treatment included an IDH1 peptide vaccine. This receptor carries the CDR3 CASSRREGRVELFF. The bases are TGTGCCAGCAGTCGACGGGAGGGCCGTGTGGAGCTGTTTTTT.